Listed below are T cell receptor beta chains from one sample, sequenced in a study of shared clonotypes between healthy human individuals. The repertoire was sequenced with immunoSEQ multiplex PCR; TCRdb's copy has only in-frame clones and lacks some. The table has roughly 760,000 clones, under 80% seen once. The sample comprised memory CD4+ T cells sorted from blood. Receptors originate from a woman in her 30s in good health. Both conserved end residues are part of each CDR3. A D gene is named only where the DNA matches it firmly. Only part of the rows carry a size: once, few, many, or a class if the clone is expanded.

clone size | J gene | D gene | V gene | CDR3 DNA | CDR3 protein
. | TRBJ2-2 | TRBD2 | TRBV12-5 | TGTGCTAGTGGTTTGGTACTTTACAAGCGGGAGGCCCCCGGGGAGCTGTTTTTT | CASGLVLYKREAPGELFF
. | TRBJ2-2 | TRBD2 | TRBV11-2 | TGTGCCAGCAGTAAACAACCGGGGAGGGACGGCGGGGAGCTGTTTTTT | CASSKQPGRDGGELFF
. | TRBJ2-7 | . | TRBV28 | TGTGCCAGCAGTCCCTTAGATCCCGAGCAGTACTTC | CASSPLDPEQYF
. | TRBJ1-2 | TRBD1 | TRBV29-1 | TGCAGCGTCGCCGGGACAGGGTATTTTGGAGGCTACACCTTC | CSVAGTGYFGGYTF
. | TRBJ1-1 | . | TRBV27 | TGTGCCAGCAGTCCACAGAGCTTGAACACTGAAGCTTTCTTT | CASSPQSLNTEAFF
. | TRBJ2-3 | . | TRBV5-4 | TGTGCCAGCAGCTTTCGCCGGGAGAGAAGACTGGATACGCAGTATTTT | CASSFRRERRLDTQYF
. | TRBJ2-7 | . | TRBV5-1 | TGCGCCAGCAGCCAGCGGGACAGCTACGAGCAGTACTTC | CASSQRDSYEQYF
once | TRBJ2-7 | . | TRBV5-1 | TGCGCCAGCAGCGGGACCTCCTACGAGCAGTACTTC | CASSGTSYEQYF
. | TRBJ2-6 | TRBD1 | TRBV6-1 | TGTGCCAGCAGGGAAACGACAGGGAATGGCCCCAACGTCCTGACTTTC | CASRETTGNGPNVLTF
few | TRBJ1-1 | TRBD1 | TRBV7-9 | TGTGCCAGCAGCGTACAGGGGGCAATCACTGAAGCTTTCTTT | CASSVQGAITEAFF
. | TRBJ1-4 | . | TRBV2 | TGTGCCAGCAGGCTACAGGGCCCTAATGAAAAACTGTTTTTT | CASRLQGPNEKLFF
. | TRBJ2-2 | . | TRBV2 | TGTGCCAGCAGGGCCCTGAGGACCGGGGAGCTGTTTTTT | CASRALRTGELFF
. | TRBJ1-1 | . | TRBV25-1 | TGTGCCAGCAGTGACCACGTGAACACTGAAGCTTTCTTT | CASSDHVNTEAFF
. | TRBJ1-1 | . | TRBV18 | TGTGCCAGCTCACCACCGGGGTTGGGTAGCACTGAAGCTTTCTTT | CASSPPGLGSTEAFF
. | TRBJ2-2 | . | TRBV30 | TGTGCCTGGAGTGTGCAGGCCAGCGTCACCGGGGAGCTGTTTTTT | CAWSVQASVTGELFF